This entry lists 28 T cell receptor beta chains sequenced from one sample in a study of T cell responses to AZD1222 COVID-19 vaccine. Libraries were prepared by immunoSEQ multiplex PCR; TCRdb keeps only in-frame clonotypes and omits some of them. Here the sample spans about 130,000 clones, approximately 88% being singletons. Sample: peripheral blood, taken on day 0 of AZD1222 vaccination. These TCRs come from an adult in good health.

The chain is built from TRBV2 and TRBJ2-1; perhaps D is TRBD1 or TRBD2 (5 bases each). Germline-derived CDR1 and CDR2 are SNHLY and FYNNEI. The CDR3 loop spans 15 amino acids. The V end was cut by 5 bases, the J end by 5 bases, with 16 bases between. The CDR3 DNA reads TGTGCCAGCAGTATCCGAGGGGATAGGAACAATGAGCAGTTCTTC. Translating it yields CASSIRGDRNNEQFF.

For the CDR3, the DNA is TGTGCCAGCAGTTATCCAGCGGGACAGAACACTGAAGCTTTCTTT. This translates into CASSYPAGQNTEAFF. The chain employs TRBV6-2 or TRBV6-3 and TRBJ1-1; the D gene is possibly TRBD1 (6 bases). The CDR3 runs to 15 residues. V lost 3 bases to trimming and J lost 1 base, with 12 bases between them. Germline values: CDR1 MNHEY, CDR2 SVGEGT.

The J gene is TRBJ1-6, the V gene TRBV3-1 (or the pseudogene TRBV3-2); D ambiguous. The CDR3 consists of 12 residues. Trimming left V 3 bases short and J 6 bases short, with 3 bases between. Looked up from germline, CDR1 is LGHDT and CDR2 is YNNKEL (reference sequence). CDR3 sequence reads: CASSQGNSPLHF. The CDR3 nucleotides are TGTGCCAGCAGCCAGGGTAATTCACCCCTCCACTTT.

The chain couples TRBV7-9 to TRBJ1-4; TRBD1 matches 9 bases. Germline V gives CDR1 SEHNR, CDR2 FQNEAQ (reference sequence). The CDR3 length is 15 residues. After removal of 6 bases from V and 8 bases from J, the junction contained 10 bases not matched to a gene. The CDR3 loop reads CASSLTGGMGEKLFF. CDR3 nucleotides: TGTGCCAGCAGTCTTACAGGGGGCATGGGAGAAAAACTGTTTTTT.

The genes are TRBV7-2 and TRBJ2-7; D gene uncertain. The germline CDR1 and CDR2 sequences are SGHTA and FQGNSA. This CDR3 has 13 amino acids. Between the trimmed V and J ends, which lost 0 bases and 3 bases, there was a span of 6 bases. CDR3 region: CASSLAHGYEQYF. The CDR3 nucleotides are TGTGCCAGCAGCTTAGCGCACGGCTACGAGCAGTACTTC. Supplemented by reference TRBV7-2 and TRBJ2-7, the full variable domain reads GAGVSQSPSNKVTEKGKDVELRCDPISGHTALYWYRQSLGQGLEFLIYFQGNSAPDKSGLPSDRFSAERTGGSVSTLTIQRTQQEDSAVYLCASSLAHGYEQYFGPGTRLTVT.

The rearrangement joins TRBV28 to TRBJ1-4, with a possible D match to TRBD1 (6 bases). The CDR3 spans 15 residues. Germline CDR1 MDHEN, CDR2 SYDVKM. V lost 2 bases and J lost 8, with 15 bases in between. CDR3 bases: TGTGCCAGCAGTTTAGATCCAGGGGCAAAAGAAAAACTGTTTTTT. Protein product: CASSLDPGAKEKLFF.

V is TRBV11-3 and J is TRBJ2-7; the D gene is possibly TRBD1 (5 bases). V was trimmed by 6 bases and J by 4 bases, leaving 19 bases between them. Germline lookup yields CDR1 SGHNT and CDR2 YENEEA. The length of the CDR3 is 15 residues. CDR3 protein: CASSSSRTSFYEQYF. The CDR3 bases are TGTGCCAGCAGTTCCTCAAGGACATCCTTTTACGAGCAGTACTTC.

The chain couples TRBV6-1 to TRBJ2-2; D is uncertain. CDR1 MNHNS and CDR2 SASEGT come from the germline V gene. This CDR3 is 15 amino acids long. Trimming removed 1 base at V and 0 bases at J, with 6 bases between. Here the CDR3 DNA reads TGTGCCAGCAGTGAAGGACCTACGAACACCGGGGAGCTGTTTTTT. Its protein product is CASSEGPTNTGELFF.

The rearrangement uses TRBV5-6 and TRBJ2-5; D might be TRBD1 or TRBD2, each matching 5 bases. The CDR3 consists of 15 residues. The germline V gene encodes CDR1 SGHDT and CDR2 YYEEEE. V gave up 4 bases and J gave up 4 bases, with 17 bases separating them. CDR3 residues: CASSPRDGGGETQYF. The CDR3 DNA follows: TGTGCCAGCAGCCCGAGGGACGGAGGAGGAGAGACCCAGTACTTC.

The chain recombines TRBV2 with TRBJ2-3; TRBD2 matches at 10 bases. From germline, CDR1 is SNHLY and CDR2 FYNNEI. V dropped 3 bases and J dropped 4; count of bases not matched to a gene: 7. The CDR3 runs 16 residues. The CDR3 is CASSDFLAGAPDTQYF. The CDR3 DNA is TGTGCCAGCAGTGATTTTCTAGCGGGGGCCCCAGATACGCAGTATTTT.

The chain carries TRBV29-1 and TRBJ2-5, with D possibly being TRBD1 (5 bases). The CDR3 sequence is 12 residues long. Trimming stripped 4 bases from V and 0 bases from J, with 6 bases between. Germline-derived CDR1 and CDR2 are SQVTM and ANQGSEA. In DNA form, the CDR3 reads TGCAGCGTTGGGACAAACCAAGAGACCCAGTACTTC. Translation gives CSVGTNQETQYF.

The chain combines TRBV7-2 with TRBJ1-3; the D is unclear. The V gene's germline CDR1 is SGHTA and CDR2 FQGNSA. V lost 4 bases to trimming and J lost 4 bases, with 23 bases between them. The CDR3 contains 18 residues. CDR3 sequence: CASSSSSIIPGLGNTIYF. CDR3 coding DNA: TGTGCCAGCAGCTCTTCATCGATTATACCGGGATTAGGAAACACCATATATTTT.

This sequence joins TRBV3-1 (or the pseudogene TRBV3-2) and TRBJ2-4, with D possibly called TRBD1 or TRBD2 (6 bases each). The CDR3 runs 13 residues. Germline-derived CDR1 and CDR2 are LGHDT and YNNKEL (reference sequence). Deletions cut 8 bases from V and 0 bases from J, with 8 bases between. CDR3 DNA sequence: TGTGCCAGCGGGGGGCTAGCCAAAAACATTCAGTACTTC. Its protein product is CASGGLAKNIQYF.

The V call is TRBV29-1, the J call TRBJ2-5, with TRBD2 matching over 8 bases. The CDR3 contains 16 residues. Unmatched junction bases numbered 14, after V lost 7 bases and J lost 1 base. Germline CDR1 reads SQVTM; CDR2 reads ANQGSEA. CDR3 amino acids: CSAPGGRGATQETQYF. The CDR3 bases are TGCAGCGCCCCAGGTGGGCGGGGGGCCACCCAAGAGACCCAGTACTTC.

CDR3 region: CASSLSPGWGDQPQHF. The CDR3 DNA reads TGTGCCAGCAGTTTATCACCTGGGTGGGGGGATCAGCCCCAGCATTTT. This chain joins TRBV27 and TRBJ1-5; weak D call: TRBD1 (5 bases). Trimming removed 0 bases at V and 5 bases at J, with 14 bases between. CDR1 is MNHEY and CDR2 is SMNVEV in the germline V gene (reference sequence). This CDR3 has 16 amino acids.

This clone was seen once. This chain joins TRBV5-6 and TRBJ2-7; a weak D match, TRBD1 (6 bases). Trimming left V 4 bases short and J 1 base short, with 15 bases between. The CDR3 runs to 15 residues. Germline CDR1 and CDR2: SGHDT and YYEEEE. CDR3 sequence reads: CASSHTGSTSYEQYF. The CDR3, as DNA: TGTGCCAGCAGCCATACAGGGAGTACTTCCTACGAGCAGTACTTC.

The chain couples TRBV13 to TRBJ1-6; D unclear. The CDR3 covers 12 residues. Trimming cost V 5 bases and J 10 bases, with 9 bases left between them. CDR1 PRHDT and CDR2 FYEKMQ come from the germline V gene (reference sequence). CDR3 loop: CASSAQRSPLHF. In DNA form, the CDR3 reads TGTGCCAGCAGCGCCCAACGATCACCCCTCCACTTT.

This chain links TRBV11-3 with TRBJ2-3, with TRBD2 matching 7 bases. Germline V gene data show CDR1 as SGHNT and CDR2 as YENEEA. CDR3 length: 14 residues. J gave up 6 bases and V 2 bases, and 5 bases lay outside the gene matches. CDR3 region: CASSLRQGGDTQYF. CDR3 DNA: TGTGCCAGCAGCTTAAGGCAGGGAGGGGATACGCAGTATTTT.

The CDR3 bases are TGTGCCAGCAGCGAATTACCCATCGGCCCCCTGTTTTTT. Translating it yields CASSELPIGPLFF. V usage is TRBV12-3 or TRBV12-4 and J usage is TRBJ1-4; D gene unclear. Trimming removed 6 bases from V and 14 bases from J, with 19 bases in between. The CDR3 consists of 13 residues.

This chain links TRBV19 with TRBJ1-3; D is ambiguous. This CDR3 has 15 residues. Germline V gives CDR1 LNHDA, CDR2 SQIVND (reference sequence). V was cut by 3 bases and J by 4 bases, with 13 bases left in between. The CDR3 DNA reads as TGTGCCAGTAGTATCCTAAGATCCGGGGGAAACACCATATATTTT. Translation gives CASSILRSGGNTIYF.

The V gene is TRBV18, the J gene TRBJ1-5, with D hard to call. The CDR3 sequence is 13 residues long. V was trimmed by 6 bases and J by 0 bases, leaving 6 bases between them. The germline gives CDR1 KGHSH, CDR2 LQKENI. The CDR3 sequence is CASSPFSNQPQHF. The CDR3, as DNA: TGTGCCAGCTCCCCTTTTAGCAATCAGCCCCAGCATTTT.

This clone appeared once. The chain joins TRBV4-3 to TRBJ2-7; D possibly corresponds to TRBD1 (6 bases). The V end was cut by 0 bases, the J end by 3 bases, with 12 bases between. This CDR3 comprises 15 residues. Germline loops: CDR1 LGHNA, CDR2 YSLEER. This chain's CDR3 is CASSQDRDTYYEQYF. Written as DNA, the CDR3 is TGCGCCAGCAGCCAAGACAGGGACACCTACTACGAGCAGTACTTC.

The V call is TRBV7-9, the J call TRBJ2-2, with D possibly TRBD2 on 5 matching bases. Trimming stripped 2 bases from V and 5 bases from J, with 12 bases between. CDR1 SEHNR and CDR2 FQNEAQ come from the germline V gene (reference sequence). The CDR3 runs 15 residues. The CDR3 DNA sequence: TGTGCCAGCAGCTTAACTAGTATGGAGACCGGGGAGCTGTTTTTT. It is translated as CASSLTSMETGELFF.

The rearrangement uses TRBV19 and TRBJ2-7; 11 bases fit TRBD2. CDR3 size: 17 residues. V shed 5 bases, J shed 5 bases, and the junction held 14 bases outside the gene matches. Germline CDR1 reads LNHDA; CDR2 reads SQIVND (reference sequence). The CDR3 sequence is CASSLQARLAGRNEQYF. The CDR3 DNA reads TGTGCCAGTAGTCTCCAGGCCCGACTAGCGGGGCGGAACGAGCAGTACTTC. Using reference TRBV19 and TRBJ2-7 for the parts outside the CDR3, the full variable domain is DGGITQSPKYLFRKEGQNVTLSCEQNLNHDAMYWYRQDPGQGLRLIYYSQIVNDFQKGDIAEGYSVSREKKESFPLTVTSAQKNPTAFYLCASSLQARLAGRNEQYFGPGTRLTVT.

The chain joins TRBV11-3 to TRBJ1-5, with a possible D match to TRBD1 (5 bases). CDR3 size: 13 residues. V was pared by 5 bases and J by 2 bases, with 7 bases between. Germline CDR1 reads SGHNT; CDR2 reads YENEEA. This CDR3 reads CASSVTGNQPQHF. DNA of the CDR3: TGTGCCAGCAGCGTGACAGGCAATCAGCCCCAGCATTTT. Full variable domain (outside the CDR3, taken from reference TRBV11-3 and TRBJ1-5): EAGVVQSPRYKIIEKKQPVAFWCNPISGHNTLYWYLQNLGQGPELLIRYENEEAVDDSQLPKDRFSAERLKGVDSTLKIQPAELGDSAVYLCASSVTGNQPQHFGDGTRLSIL.

The chain has TRBV7-2 and TRBJ2-1, with D possibly being TRBD1 (6 bases). V gave up 5 bases and J gave up 2 bases, with 13 bases separating them. Germline lookup yields CDR1 SGHTA and CDR2 FQGNSA. The length of the CDR3 is 15 residues. CDR3 amino acids: CASSLGASPYNEQFF. The CDR3 DNA is TGTGCCAGCAGCCTGGGGGCTTCCCCCTACAATGAGCAGTTCTTC.

This sequence joins TRBV6-5 and TRBJ1-2; the match to TRBD1 covers 7 bases. Germline V gene sequence: CDR1 MNHEY, CDR2 SVGAGI. This CDR3 spans 14 amino acids. V was clipped by 4 bases and J by 3 bases; unmatched bases: 5. CDR3 residues: CASSLRQGDYGYTF. DNA for the CDR3: TGTGCCAGCAGTTTGAGACAGGGCGACTATGGCTACACCTTC.

This chain uses TRBV11-3 with TRBJ1-2, with D perhaps matching TRBD1 (5 bases). The V end was cut by 1 base, the J end by 3 bases, with 9 bases between. This CDR3 spans 14 amino acids. Germline CDR1 reads SGHNT; CDR2 reads YENEEA. This chain's CDR3 is CASSLGRGDYGYTF. The CDR3 nucleotides are TGTGCCAGCAGCTTAGGTCGAGGGGACTATGGCTACACCTTC.